A single sample gave rise to the 24 T cell receptor beta chains below, sequenced in a study of T cells in women clearing cervical HPV infection. Profiling relied on immunoSEQ multiplex PCR, and the TCRdb table lists in-frame clones only, not all of them. This sample contains tens of thousands of clones. Sequences were obtained from blood buffy coat. The source is a woman between 18 and 69 years old with a cervical HPV16 infection that either progressed to CIN3+ or cleared (not recorded which).

Turning to this clone: Coverage ceases 3 residues before the CDR3 finishes, and the germline J gene fills in the end. The genes are TRBV19 and TRBJ2-3; perhaps TRBD1 as D (6 bases). This CDR3 contains 14 residues. Germline CDR1 LNHDA, CDR2 SQIVND (reference sequence). The V gene lost 4 bases and the J gene lost 3 bases, with 11 bases spanning the gap. The sequenced CDR3 bases are TGTGCCAGTAGTAGGACAGAACTTACAGATACG. Its protein is CASSRTELTDT. The complete CDR3 sequence is CASSRTELTDTQYF.

A note on this clone: Read coverage stops 3 residues before the CDR3 terminus; the germline J gene supplies the remainder. The V call is TRBV23-1, the J call TRBJ2-5, with TRBD2 as a possible D gene (5 bases). TRBV23-1 is an open reading frame whose function is uncertain. The ends were cut back, 5 bases at V and 1 base at J, with 11 bases in the middle. The CDR3 length is 14 residues. The sequenced part of the CDR3 DNA is TGCGCCAGCAGTTCCTACCGGGGCCAAGAGACC. The encoded protein is CASSSYRGQET. The full CDR3 sequence reads CASSSYRGQETQYF.

Regarding this clone: The read terminates 3 residues ahead of where the CDR3 ends, so the germline J gene completes it. The rearrangement uses TRBV19 and TRBJ2-7, with TRBD1 identical over 9 bases. The CDR3 has 14 residues. Germline CDR1 is LNHDA and CDR2 is SQIVND (reference sequence). Trimming at V came to 1 base and at J to 3 bases, leaving 1 base not matched to a gene. CDR3 residues: CASSIGTGDYEQYF. The DNA read from the CDR3 is TGTGCCAGTAGTATAGGGACAGGGGACTACGAG. The entire variable domain, with the rest obtained from reference TRBV19 and TRBJ2-7, is as follows: DGGITQSPKYLFRKEGQNVTLSCEQNLNHDAMYWYRQDPGQGLRLIYYSQIVNDFQKGDIAEGYSVSREKKESFPLTVTSAQKNPTAFYLCASSIGTGDYEQYFGPGTRLTVT.

On this clone: The read terminates 3 residues before the CDR3 end, so the remaining end is supplied by the germline J gene. The chain couples TRBV10-3 to TRBJ1-2; 11 nucleotides align to TRBD1. This CDR3 is 15 amino acids long. CDR1 ENHRY and CDR2 SYGVKD come from the germline V gene. The V segment lost 2 bases and the J segment 7 bases; nucleotides outside the gene matches: 6. The CDR3 DNA, read in part, is TGTGCCATCAGTGAGGGACAGGGGGCTTCGGGTGGC. Its protein product is CAISEGQGASGG. The whole CDR3 sequence reads CAISEGQGASGGYTF.

The CDR3 here is CASSGGTGGGYEQYF. Partial CDR3 DNA: TGCGCCAGCAGCGGAGGGACAGGGGGAGGTTACGAG. The chain couples TRBV5-1 to TRBJ2-7; TRBD1 matches 11 bases. The read terminates 3 residues ahead of where the CDR3 ends, so the germline J gene completes it. After removal of 4 bases from V and 4 bases from J, the junction contained 7 bases not matched to a gene. In germline, CDR1 is SGHRS, CDR2 YFSETQ. CDR3 length equals 15 residues.

As regards this clone: The sequence runs out 3 residues before the end of the CDR3; the remainder is reconstructed from the germline J gene. This sequence joins TRBV5-1 and TRBJ2-7, with 9 bases fitting TRBD1. V shed 5 bases, J shed 3 bases, and the junction held 6 bases outside the gene matches. Germline loops: CDR1 SGHRS, CDR2 YFSETQ. CDR3 length equals 14 residues. The sequenced part of the CDR3 DNA is TGCGCCAGCAGGAGCACAGGGGGCGTCTACGAG. Its translation: CASRSTGGVYE. The complete CDR3 protein is CASRSTGGVYEQYF.

Remarks on this clone: Read coverage stops 3 residues before the CDR3 terminus; the germline J gene supplies the remainder. The genes are TRBV30 and TRBJ1-5; D perhaps matches TRBD1 (5 bases). Germline V gene sequence: CDR1 GTSNPN, CDR2 SVGIG (reference sequence). The CDR3 has 15 residues. Between the trimmed V and J ends, which lost 3 bases and 0 bases, there was a span of 12 bases. CDR3 region: CAWREGANSNQPQHF. The covered CDR3 bases are TGTGCCTGGAGGGAAGGGGCGAATAGCAATCAGCCC. Complete variable domain (other parts from reference TRBV30 and TRBJ1-5): SQTIHQWPATLVQPVGSPLSLECTVEGTSNPNLYWYRQAAGRGLQLLFYSVGIGQISSEVPQNLSASRPQDRQFILSSKKLLLSDSGFYLCAWREGANSNQPQHFGDGTRLSIL.

Comment on this clone: The read ends 3 residues early relative to the CDR3; the germline J gene fills the gap. The chain has TRBV5-6 and TRBJ2-7; possibly TRBD1 or TRBD2 for D (7 bases each). The V end was cut by 0 bases, the J end by 6 bases, with 13 bases between. The CDR3 spans 14 residues. Germline CDR1 is SGHDT and CDR2 is YYEEEE. The CDR3 sequence is CASSLVDREGEQYF. The CDR3 bases that were read are TGTGCCAGCAGCTTGGTTGACAGGGAGGGCGAG.

A note on this clone: From the germline J gene comes the end of the CDR3, since the read stops 3 residues before it. This chain joins TRBV23-1 and TRBJ1-1; D unclear. TRBV23-1 is an open reading frame, and its role is uncertain. The CDR3 has 16 residues. V was trimmed by 4 bases and J by 1 base, leaving 16 bases between them. The covered CDR3 bases are TGCGCCAGCAGTCCAAACGGCGGAGTTAAGAACACTGAA. Encoded protein: CASSPNGGVKNTE. In full, the CDR3 is CASSPNGGVKNTEAFF.

As to this clone: The CDR3 end falls 3 residues outside the read, so it is completed with the germline J gene. The chain carries TRBV19 and TRBJ2-1; 11 bases fit TRBD2. V trimming: 0 bases; J trimming: 7 bases; junction bases outside the gene matches: 11. Germline V lookup: CDR1 LNHDA, CDR2 SQIVND (reference sequence). This CDR3 contains 18 residues. The CDR3 DNA, read in part, is TGTGCCAGTAGTATAGATACTAGCGGGGGCCTAGCTAAAAATGAG. Translation: CASSIDTSGGLAKNE. The whole CDR3 protein is CASSIDTSGGLAKNEQFF.

Comments on this clone: Compared with germline, one end of the junction differs, possibly owing to a read error. The read terminates 3 residues ahead of where the CDR3 ends, so the germline J gene completes it. Other DNA variants within this sample encode the same CDR3. The chain has TRBV18 and TRBJ1-3, with TRBD1 identical over 8 bases. The germline V gene encodes CDR1 KGHSH and CDR2 LQKENI. The CDR3 sequence is 14 residues long. The CDR3 spells CASLQGGQGNTIYF. Partial CDR3 DNA: TGTGCCAGCTTACAAGGTGGACAGGGAAACACG.

On this clone itself: The read is 3 residues too short to cover the CDR3 end, so that end is filled in from the germline J gene. The chain couples TRBV30 to TRBJ2-3; D perhaps matches TRBD2 (5 bases). The CDR3 totals 12 residues. In germline, CDR1 is GTSNPN, CDR2 SVGIG (reference sequence). The V gene lost 2 bases and the J gene lost 5 bases, with 8 bases spanning the gap. The sequenced CDR3 bases are TGTGCCTGGAGTTTAAGCGGAGATACG. Amino acid sequence: CAWSLSGDT. The whole CDR3 protein reads CAWSLSGDTQYF.

Comments on this clone: The read ends 3 residues shy of where the CDR3 ends; the end is completed using the germline J gene. V and J are TRBV6-2 or TRBV6-3 and TRBJ1-2; a possible D gene is TRBD1 (5 bases). The CDR3 extends over 15 amino acids. The germline CDR1 and CDR2 sequences are MNHEY and SVGEGT. V shed 1 base and J shed 4 bases, with 13 bases lying between them. This chain's CDR3 is CASSYFGRVGYGYTF. The DNA read from the CDR3 is TGTGCCAGCAGTTACTTTGGCAGGGTGGGCTATGGC.

On this clone: The CDR3 is cut off 3 residues early in the read; its end comes from the germline J gene. This chain links TRBV4-1 with TRBJ2-5, with 12 nucleotides matching TRBD2. Germline loops: CDR1 MGHRA, CDR2 YSYEKL. The CDR3 runs to 16 residues. J lost 5 bases, V lost 4 bases, and 8 bases had no gene match. CDR3 sequence: CASSPRGLAGYETQYF. The DNA read from the CDR3 is TGCGCCAGCAGCCCGCGAGGACTAGCGGGATACGAGACC.

To note about this clone: Coverage ceases 3 residues before the CDR3 finishes, and the germline J gene fills in the end. The J gene is TRBJ2-3, the V gene TRBV23-1, with a weak D call TRBD1 (6 bases). TRBV23-1 counts as an open reading frame of uncertain function. The CDR3 length is 20 residues. The CDR3 DNA, read in part, is TGCGCCAGCAGTCAACCCTCCACAGGGCCGGAGTACCTCGTCGGGGAGACG. This translates into CASSQPSTGPEYLVGET. In full, the CDR3 reads CASSQPSTGPEYLVGETQYF.

Points on this clone: The DNA ends 3 residues before the CDR3 does, and the rest of the CDR3 is filled in from the germline J gene. The chain joins TRBV6-2 or TRBV6-3 to TRBJ1-1, with no clear D. Germline loops: CDR1 MNHEY, CDR2 SVGEGT. This CDR3 has 11 residues. The V end lost 10 bases, the J end lost 4 bases, and 10 bases lay between the germline ends. CDR3 protein: CATQRVTEAFF. The CDR3 DNA, read in part, is TGTGCCACCCAGCGGGTCACTGAA.

About this clone itself: The observed sequence ends 3 residues before the CDR3 terminus, with the missing tail filled in from the germline J gene. The chain links TRBV29-1 to TRBJ1-4; D gene uncertain. CDR1 and CDR2 (germline): SQVTM, ANQGSEA. Trimming left V 4 bases short and J 5 bases short, with 11 bases between. The CDR3 is 13 residues long. The covered CDR3 bases are TGCAGCGTTGGTAGGGCTGGGAATGAAAAA. It is translated as CSVGRAGNEK. The full CDR3 protein reads CSVGRAGNEKLFF.

A word on this clone: The read ends 3 residues shy of where the CDR3 ends; the end is completed using the germline J gene. The chain joins TRBV5-6 to TRBJ1-4; D is undetermined. This CDR3 has 15 amino acids. CDR1 is SGHDT, CDR2 YYEEEE, per germline. Trimming stripped 0 bases from V and 5 bases from J, with 11 bases between. The CDR3 reads CASSLVAGWNEKLFF. The CDR3 DNA, read in part, is TGTGCCAGCAGCTTGGTCGCAGGCTGGAATGAAAAA.

Regarding this clone: The CDR3 end is not reached by the read, which stops 3 residues before it; the germline J gene fills it in. The J gene is TRBJ2-2, the V gene TRBV10-3; TRBD2 is a possible D gene (5 bases). V was shortened by 10 bases and J by 5 bases, with 8 bases between the two germline ends. This CDR3 region has 11 residues. Germline V gives CDR1 ENHRY, CDR2 SYGVKD. The CDR3 here is CATRATGELFF. The sequenced CDR3 bases are TGTGCCACGAGGGCGACCGGGGAG.

As to this clone: The read halts 3 residues ahead of the CDR3 end, with the missing end drawn from the germline J gene. The gene calls are TRBV29-1 and TRBJ2-2; TRBD1 matches 7 bases. The CDR3 consists of 14 residues. Per the germline V gene, CDR1 is SQVTM and CDR2 is ANQGSEA. The ends lost 5 bases at V and 5 bases at J; junction bases unmatched: 8. The sequenced part of the CDR3 DNA is TGCAGCGTTCTGACAGGGACGGTTACCGGGGAG. It translates to CSVLTGTVTGE. The entire CDR3 reads CSVLTGTVTGELFF.

Comments on this clone: The sequenced fragment ends 3 residues before the CDR3 boundary, so the rest is inferred from the germline J gene. The chain combines TRBV7-8 with TRBJ2-3, with 7 bases lining up with TRBD2. Germline CDR1 reads SGHVS; CDR2 reads FQNEAQ. V shed 4 bases, J shed 1 base, and the junction held 5 bases outside the gene matches. There are 15 residues in the CDR3. CDR3 DNA, as far as it was read: TGTGCCAGCAGCTCAGGACTAGGAGGCACAGATACG. Encoded protein: CASSSGLGGTDT. The full CDR3 protein is CASSSGLGGTDTQYF.

Comments on this clone: With the read ending 3 residues before the CDR3 end, the germline J gene is used to fill in that end. The same CDR3 also results from other DNA sequences found in this sample. The gene calls are TRBV18 and TRBJ1-2; 9 bases match TRBD1. The CDR3 covers 15 residues. Unmatched junction bases numbered 7, after V lost 3 bases and J lost 5 bases. The germline V gene encodes CDR1 KGHSH and CDR2 LQKENI. The CDR3 bases that were read are TGTGCCAGCTCACCTCCGGGACAGGGAGCTTATGGC. Encoded protein: CASSPPGQGAYG. The entire CDR3 protein reads CASSPPGQGAYGYTF.

Worth noting for this clone: The read ends 3 residues shy of where the CDR3 ends; the end is completed using the germline J gene. The chain carries TRBV5-1 and TRBJ1-1; D remains ambiguous. From germline, CDR1 is SGHRS and CDR2 YFSETQ. V dropped 3 bases and J dropped 3 bases, with 9 bases sitting between them. This CDR3 has 13 amino acids. The covered CDR3 bases are TGCGCCAGCAGCTCACTGCAGGACACTGAA. As protein: CASSSLQDTE. The whole CDR3 region reads CASSSLQDTEAFF.

A remark on this clone: The sequence runs out 3 residues before the end of the CDR3; the remainder is reconstructed from the germline J gene. The rearrangement joins TRBV7-6 to TRBJ1-6, with unresolved D. CDR1 and CDR2 (germline): SGHVS, FNYEAQ. The CDR3 consists of 14 residues. The V and J ends lost 4 bases and 8 bases respectively, with 12 bases between them. CDR3 sequence reads: CASSSNQRYSPLHF. Partial CDR3 DNA: TGTGCCAGCAGCTCTAATCAGCGCTATTCACCC.